In this sample, the clone carrying this TCR beta chain turned up a few times. No antigen is known for it. The data stem from a study of cytomegalovirus exposure and HLA in healthy donors. Regarding the study as a whole: Investigators reported approximately 150 TCR beta chains as tied to cytomegalovirus.

This PCR relied on a set of 60 Vbeta primers and 13 Jbeta primers. Generated by immunoSEQ multiplex PCR, the TCRdb table keeps only in-frame clones and is missing some. The table includes 65,000 to 100,000 clones, about three quarters detected once. Germline-derived CDR1 and CDR2 are SEHNR and FQNEAQ (reference sequence). V lost 5 bases, J lost 2 bases, and 8 bases lay in between. The CDR3 loop spans 13 amino acids. Donors were nominally healthy when sampled, though unrecorded immune exposures were likely. The sequencing sample was made of PBMCs. This chain uses TRBV7-9 with TRBJ2-3; D is unclear. The clonotype originates from a female donor in good health and CMV-seronegative. The CDR3 region has the DNA TGTGCCAGCAGCCAAGCGATCACAGATACGCAGTATTTT. Its protein is CASSQAITDTQYF.